This passage covers 16 T cell receptor beta chains from one sample sequenced in a study of OX40 agonist ivuxolimab in advanced cancers. Generated by immunoSEQ multiplex PCR, the TCRdb table keeps only in-frame clones and is missing some. Counted here are about 58,000 clones, roughly 86% occurring once; the ten biggest clones make up more than 0.9%. The material was CD4+ or CD8+ T cells sorted from blood, obtained in a trial of the OX40 agonist ivuxolimab. The receptors derive from an adult with an advanced solid tumor such as melanoma, head and neck, liver or kidney cancer.

This chain joins TRBV5-6 and TRBJ2-3; 11 bases are shared with TRBD2. Germline CDR1 reads SGHDT; CDR2 reads YYEEEE. There are 17 residues in the CDR3. Trimming at V came to 3 bases and at J to 5 bases, leaving 11 bases not matched to a gene. The chain's CDR3 is CASSYSGGVKVRDTQYF. The DNA for the CDR3 is TGTGCCAGCAGCTATAGCGGGGGGGTAAAAGTGCGAGATACGCAGTATTTT.

This clone was recorded once. The rearrangement links TRBV5-8 to TRBJ2-3, with TRBD1 identical over 9 bases. This CDR3 has 16 residues. J gave up 0 bases and V 4 bases, and 6 bases lay outside the gene matches. Germline lookup yields CDR1 SGHTS and CDR2 YDEGEE. CDR3 in amino acids: CASSRHRGPSTDTQYF. The CDR3 nucleotides are TGTGCCAGCAGCCGACACAGGGGGCCCAGCACAGATACGCAGTATTTT. The whole variable domain, remainder taken from reference TRBV5-8 and TRBJ2-3, is EAGVTQSPTHLIKTRGQQATLRCSPISGHTSVYWYQQALGLGLQFLLWYDEGEERNRGNFPPRFSGRQFPNYSSELNVNALELEDSALYLCASSRHRGPSTDTQYFGPGTRLTVL.

J is TRBJ2-2 and V is TRBV14; 7 bases match TRBD1. The germline V gene encodes CDR1 SGHDN and CDR2 FVKESK. V was pared by 1 base and J by 3 bases, with 5 bases of the junction left unmatched. The CDR3 loop spans 16 amino acids. The CDR3, as DNA: TGTGCCAGCAGCCAAGGACACAGGGGATACACCGGGGAGCTGTTTTTT. Protein product: CASSQGHRGYTGELFF.

V usage is TRBV5-1 and J usage is TRBJ1-1, with 8 bases fitting TRBD1. Trimming at V came to 1 base and at J to 4 bases, leaving 6 bases not matched to a gene. Germline V gene sequence: CDR1 SGHRS, CDR2 YFSETQ. This CDR3 spans 15 amino acids. In DNA form, the CDR3 reads TGCGCCAGCAGCTTGACTACAGGGGGGGTCACTGAAGCTTTCTTT. This codes for CASSLTTGGVTEAFF.

The CDR3 is CASSQDRVTGRGASYEQYF. For the CDR3, the DNA is TGTGCCAGCAGCCAAGATAGGGTCACTGGGCGGGGGGCCTCCTACGAGCAGTACTTC. The rearrangement uses TRBV4-2 and TRBJ2-7, with 8 positions matching TRBD2. Looked up from germline, CDR1 is LGHNA and CDR2 is YNFKEQ. Germline trimming cut 0 bases from V and 0 bases from J; bases unmatched to any gene: 13. This CDR3 contains 19 residues.

This sequence joins TRBV19 and TRBJ1-2; TRBD1 might be the D (5 bases). Germline V CDR1 and CDR2: LNHDA, SQIVND (reference sequence). Between the trimmed V and J ends, which lost 6 bases and 0 bases, there was a span of 14 bases. The CDR3 is 15 residues long. The CDR3 spells CASSERGKSNYGYTF. In DNA, the CDR3 is TGTGCCAGTAGCGAGCGGGGCAAATCTAACTATGGCTACACCTTC.

This chain links TRBV15 with TRBJ1-6; 7 nucleotides line up with TRBD1. The CDR3 runs to 15 residues. CDR1 LNHNV and CDR2 YYDKDF come from the germline V gene (reference sequence). The junction had 5 bases not matched to a gene; V was cut back by 0 bases and J by 9 bases. CDR3 protein: CATSRDRGQGSPLHF. The CDR3 coding sequence is TGTGCCACCAGCAGAGATAGGGGGCAAGGTTCACCCCTCCACTTT.

The chain joins TRBV19 to TRBJ1-2; tentative D call: TRBD1 (6 bases). CDR1 and CDR2 (germline): LNHDA, SQIVND (reference sequence). The CDR3 is made up of 14 amino acids. Trimming removed 3 bases from V and 1 base from J, with 9 bases in between. In nucleotides, the CDR3 is TGTGCCAGTAGTATGGGACAATTTAACTATGGCTACACCTTC. It translates to CASSMGQFNYGYTF.

As to this clone: The same CDR3 is also encoded by other DNA sequences in this sample. The gene calls are TRBV4-2 and TRBJ2-5; TRBD2 matches 12 bases. This CDR3 is 16 amino acids long. Germline V CDR1 and CDR2: LGHNA, YNFKEQ. With 4 bases clipped from V and 1 base from J, the junction kept 4 bases outside the gene matches. The CDR3 spells CASSRTSGGTQETQYF. The CDR3 DNA follows: TGTGCCAGCAGCCGAACTAGCGGGGGGACCCAAGAGACCCAGTACTTC.

The V gene is TRBV18, the J gene TRBJ2-7; 9 nucleotides align to TRBD1. The CDR3 sequence is 13 residues long. Germline trimming cut 3 bases from V and 6 bases from J; bases unmatched to any gene: 3. The germline V gene encodes CDR1 KGHSH and CDR2 LQKENI. CDR3 region: CASSPQTGGEQYF. Written as DNA, the CDR3 is TGTGCCAGCTCACCGCAGACAGGGGGCGAGCAGTACTTC.

The rearrangement joins TRBV6-1 to TRBJ2-5; D might be TRBD2 (7 bases). This CDR3 has 14 amino acids. In germline, CDR1 is MNHNS, CDR2 SASEGT. V was trimmed by 6 bases and J by 5 bases, leaving 16 bases between them. The CDR3 is CASRDRGGGETQYF. The CDR3 nucleotides read TGTGCCAGCAGGGACCGGGGCGGGGGCGAGACCCAGTACTTC.

This chain's CDR3 is CASMLGGGGVAEQFF. The CDR3 coding sequence is TGTGCCAGCATGTTGGGGGGGGGAGGCGTGGCTGAGCAGTTCTTC. The gene calls are TRBV2 and TRBJ2-1, with 7 bases that match TRBD2. Trimming took 7 bases from V and 9 from J; bases not matched to a gene: 15. Germline values: CDR1 SNHLY, CDR2 FYNNEI. The CDR3 loop spans 15 amino acids.

This rearrangement joins TRBV6-5 to TRBJ2-2; D is uncertain. Germline loops: CDR1 MNHEY, CDR2 SVGAGI. This CDR3 contains 15 residues. Trimming shortened V by 0 bases and J by 1 base, and 6 bases separated the two germline ends. As DNA, the CDR3 is TGTGCCAGCAGTTACTCGACCGGGAACACCGGGGAGCTGTTTTTT. It is translated as CASSYSTGNTGELFF.

This clone was counted once. The chain recombines TRBV27 with TRBJ2-1; no clear D gene. V was cut by 5 bases and J by 6 bases, with 11 bases left in between. Germline-derived CDR1 and CDR2 are MNHEY and SMNVEV (reference sequence). This CDR3 is 13 amino acids long. The CDR3 loop is CASSPGERNEQFF. CDR3 bases: TGTGCCAGCAGTCCCGGCGAGCGCAATGAGCAGTTCTTC.

The genes are TRBV11-2 and TRBJ2-1; D possibly corresponds to TRBD2 (7 bases). Per the germline V gene, CDR1 is SGHAT and CDR2 is FQNNGV. The V gene lost 5 bases and the J gene lost 2 bases, with 16 bases spanning the gap. The CDR3 contains 16 residues. CDR3 DNA: TGTGCCAGCAGCCCCGCAGGGAGGGGGGCCTACAATGAGCAGTTCTTC. Translating gives CASSPAGRGAYNEQFF.

CDR3 sequence: CASSPTKDSLAFF. Written as DNA, the CDR3 is TGTGCCAGCAGCCCCACCAAGGACAGTCTAGCTTTCTTT. This chain connects TRBV7-2 to TRBJ1-1; tentatively, D is TRBD1 (6 bases). Trimming left V 5 bases short and J 10 bases short, with 17 bases between. The CDR3 sequence is 13 residues long. Germline CDR1 SGHTA, CDR2 FQGNSA.